The T cell receptor (beta chain) under discussion was sequenced for a study of blood T cell repertoires in COVID-19 (dated by TCRdb to about 2020). About the full investigation: Samples from collaborators originated in the United States, Italy and Spain and spanned both the acute and convalescent phases of COVID-19. The prospective study material was composed of cDNA or gDNA derived from T cells, B-cell-depleted T cells, or PBMCs. The repertoires were released in a freely available public database intended as a resource for research on the immune response to SARS-CoV-2. Samples were obtained from the ongoing ImmuneRACE study (first 160 participants) and from 1,254 subjects provided by 6 global collaborators. Subjects who had been exposed to COVID-19, were actively infected with it, or had recovered from it provided the deeply sampled blood TCRbeta repertoires that made up the dataset. Where HLA class I and class II types were available, the types were taken from metadata supplied by the sample provider, not from assay-based typing. A de-identified subject ID, COVID-19 status, age in years and sex were almost always included in the sample metadata. What the research found in general, with its limitations: Clinical and demographic metadata were provided uncurated, with the amount varying by source and participant.

CDR1 and CDR2 (LNHDA, SQIVND) derive from the germline V gene (reference sequence). Trimming removed 5 bases from V and 5 bases from J; the gene matches leave 5 bases unexplained. The CDR3 numbers 15 residues from cysteine through phenylalanine. Only CDR3 DNA is held: 45 bases, read in frame from base 1. TCRbeta CDR3 regions were amplified from genomic DNA using the immunoSEQ Assay, a bias-controlled multiplex PCR. Turning to the authors' computational methods: Nucleated cell counts per sample were estimated from amplification of reference gene primers within the assay. To quantify the absolute abundance of each unique TCRbeta CDR3 rearrangement, sequence reads were collapsed and filtered. Productive Simpson clonality was computed per sample as the square root of Simpson's diversity index over productive rearrangements. TCRdb took over this immuneACCESS table, retaining in-frame rearrangements with V and J assigned. Such tables are incomplete; in checked studies, under half of the missing clones stem from an unresolved V gene, and the remainder is unexplained. The DNA gave D and trimming, while V, J and clone size come from that table. The sample has about 480,000 clones on record, roughly 88% of them singletons. Together, the top ten hold 1.5% to 2% of the sample.

Enrolling through a virtual design, the prospective study's participants ranged in age from roughly 18 to 95 years and lived across some 22 United States geographic areas. In the prospective study, participants were assigned to cohorts based on the clinical history participants reported in a screening survey and a study questionnaire. Recovered participants in ImmuneRACE Cohort 3 were defined as having two consecutive negative NP/OP PCR tests, clearance from a healthcare professional, or resolution of symptoms. In the prospective study, whole blood, serum and a nasopharyngeal or oropharyngeal swab were collected from each participant by mobile phlebotomists. Participants in the prospective study had the option to provide additional blood draws and questionnaires over a roughly 2-month period. Before DNA extraction, blood samples from the prospective study were shipped at room temperature or frozen.

With respect to this clone: The antigen it recognizes is unknown. Base quality data are lacking; no much larger clone is found one base away.

Material for sequencing was PBMCs or T cells enriched from blood (not recorded which). In this chain, TRBV19 is recombined with TRBJ1-6; a stretch of 8 junction bases matches TRBD1. This receptor was taken from a woman aged 35 to 49 who had recovered from COVID-19. Here the CDR3 is given as CASSGGQGHNSPLHF. Read as DNA, the sequence is TGTGCCAGTAGTGGAGGACAGGGACATAATTCACCCCTCCACTTT.